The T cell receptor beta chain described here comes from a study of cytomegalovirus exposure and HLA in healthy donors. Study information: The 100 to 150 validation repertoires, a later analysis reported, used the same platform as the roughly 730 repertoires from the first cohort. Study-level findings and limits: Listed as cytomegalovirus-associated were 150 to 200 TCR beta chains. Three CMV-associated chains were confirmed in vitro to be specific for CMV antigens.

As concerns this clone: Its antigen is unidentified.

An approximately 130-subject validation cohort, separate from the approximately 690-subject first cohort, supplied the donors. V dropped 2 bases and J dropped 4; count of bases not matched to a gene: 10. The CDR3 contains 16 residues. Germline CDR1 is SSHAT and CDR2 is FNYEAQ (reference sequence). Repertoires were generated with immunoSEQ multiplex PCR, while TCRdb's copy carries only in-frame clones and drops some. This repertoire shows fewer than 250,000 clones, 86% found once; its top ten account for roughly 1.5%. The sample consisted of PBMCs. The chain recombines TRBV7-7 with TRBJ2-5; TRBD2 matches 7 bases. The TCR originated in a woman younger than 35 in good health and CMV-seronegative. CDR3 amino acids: CASSLRRSGAGETQYF. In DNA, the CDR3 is TGTGCCAGCAGCTTAAGACGGAGCGGGGCTGGAGAGACCCAGTACTTC.